One sample yielded the 27 T cell receptor beta chains listed below, sequenced in a study of blood T cells in healthy people across ages. Through a sample-barcoded 5' primer and a J-beta primer mix, a second PCR was run for roughly 6 to 11 cycles. Each CDR3 protein is one row after TCRdb ran MiXCR on the 5' RACE reads. Of around 1,100,000 distinct CDR3 sequences detected, roughly two fifths appear once; the ten largest clones hold over 10%. The specimen was blood. All receptors derive from a man aged 18 to 29 in good health.

The chain has TRBV27 and TRBJ1-4; weak D call: TRBD1 (6 bases). V dropped 2 bases and J dropped 8 bases, with 12 bases sitting between them. The CDR3 spans 14 residues. Looked up from germline, CDR1 is MNHEY and CDR2 is SMNVEV (reference sequence). The CDR3 coding sequence is TGTGCCAGCAGTTTAGCAGGGGTATACGAAAAACTGTTTTTT. Protein: CASSLAGVYEKLFF.

The chain combines TRBV20-1 with TRBJ1-1; unclear D gene. The V and J ends lost 0 bases and 0 bases respectively, with 11 bases between them. CDR3 length equals 15 residues. The germline gives CDR1 DFQATT, CDR2 SNEGSKA (reference sequence). CDR3 nucleotide sequence: TGCAGTGCTAGAGATGTGGAGACGGTGAACACTGAAGCTTTCTTT. Protein sequence: CSARDVETVNTEAFF.

In its sample, this clonotype was seen many times. The rearrangement uses TRBV2 and TRBJ2-3; 8 bases map to TRBD2. The CDR3 sequence is 17 residues long. The V gene's germline CDR1 is SNHLY and CDR2 FYNNEI. V gave up 5 bases and J gave up 2 bases; unmatched junction bases: 12. This CDR3 is CASSKTSEQAITDTQYF. Here the CDR3 DNA reads TGTGCCAGCAGTAAGACTAGCGAGCAGGCTATCACAGATACGCAGTATTTT.

The chain is built from TRBV6-5 and TRBJ2-4; 13 nucleotides match TRBD2. The V segment lost 4 bases and the J segment 1 base; nucleotides outside the gene matches: 7. The CDR3 length is 18 residues. Germline assignment: CDR1 MNHEY and CDR2 SVGAGI. This chain's CDR3 is CASSLTSGGRLAKNIQYF. DNA for the CDR3: TGTGCCAGCAGTTTGACTAGCGGGGGGCGGTTGGCCAAAAACATTCAGTACTTC.

J is TRBJ1-4 and V is TRBV12-3 or TRBV12-4, with D possibly TRBD1 on 6 matching bases. V was clipped by 3 bases and J by 8 bases, with 13 bases between them. CDR3 length equals 14 residues. CDR3 bases: TGTGCCAGCAGTTTCGGACAGAGGGGAGAAAAACTGTTTTTT. Encoded protein: CASSFGQRGEKLFF.

V usage is TRBV4-1 and J usage is TRBJ2-1; D not certain. The ends were cut back, 0 bases at V and 2 bases at J, with 8 bases in the middle. The CDR3 has 15 residues. The germline V gene encodes CDR1 MGHRA and CDR2 YSYEKL. CDR3 bases: TGCGCCAGCAGCCAAGAGGTCGTCGCCTACAATGAGCAGTTCTTC. Residues: CASSQEVVAYNEQFF.

V is TRBV25-1 and J is TRBJ2-1; weak D call: TRBD1 (6 bases). V lost 7 bases and J lost 6, with 10 bases in between. CDR3 length: 12 residues. Germline V gene sequence: CDR1 MGHDK, CDR2 SYGVNS. This CDR3 reads CASNEQGNEQFF. The CDR3 bases are TGTGCCAGCAACGAACAGGGCAATGAGCAGTTCTTC. The full variable domain, with the rest looked up from reference TRBV25-1 and TRBJ2-1, is EADIYQTPRYLVIGTGKKITLECSQTMGHDKMYWYQQDPGMELHLIHYSYGVNSTEKGDLSSESTVSRIRTEHFPLTLESARPSHTSQYLCASNEQGNEQFFGPGTRLTVL.

This clonotype was seen more than once but under ten times. The chain employs TRBV20-1 and TRBJ1-4; no clear D gene. Germline CDR1 reads DFQATT; CDR2 reads SNEGSKA (reference sequence). The CDR3 consists of 16 residues. Trimming cost V 6 bases and J 3 bases, with 20 bases left between them. The CDR3 loop is CSAIPGVGSANEKLFF. CDR3 sequence (DNA): TGCAGTGCCATCCCCGGGGTGGGGTCTGCTAATGAAAAACTGTTTTTT.

The chain is built from TRBV5-1 and TRBJ2-2; D is ambiguous. Germline V gene data show CDR1 as SGHRS and CDR2 as YFSETQ. Trimming removed 1 base at V and 4 bases at J, with 8 bases between. CDR3 size: 14 residues. The DNA of the CDR3 is TGCGCCAGCAGCTTGATAGGAGCCACCGGGGAGCTGTTTTTT. Amino acid sequence: CASSLIGATGELFF.

This clonotype was seen a handful of times. The genes are TRBV12-3 or TRBV12-4 and TRBJ2-3, with D perhaps matching TRBD1 or TRBD2 (5 bases each). Between the trimmed V and J ends, which lost 5 bases and 6 bases, there was a span of 12 bases. The CDR3 covers 13 residues. DNA of the CDR3: TGTGCCAGCAGTCCCAGGGAGACGGATACGCAGTATTTT. It encodes CASSPRETDTQYF.

The V and J genes are TRBV4-2 and TRBJ2-1; the match to TRBD2 covers 8 bases. CDR1 is LGHNA and CDR2 is YNFKEQ in the germline V gene. Trimming at V came to 3 bases and at J to 9 bases, leaving 7 bases not matched to a gene. The CDR3 has 14 residues. The chain's CDR3 is CASSHRGGSGEQFF. CDR3 coding DNA: TGTGCCAGCAGCCACCGGGGGGGGTCCGGTGAGCAGTTCTTC.

The chain employs TRBV29-1 and TRBJ2-4, with TRBD2 identical over 7 bases. With the DNA end fitting TRBJ2-7 better, the J assignment may be wrong. The germline V gene has CDR1 SQVTM and CDR2 ANQGSEA. CDR3 size: 14 residues. As DNA, the CDR3 is TGCAGCGTTGAAGACGGCGGGGGAGAATACGAGCAGTACTTC. Its translation: CSVEDGGGEYEQYF.

This clonotype was counted at least ten times. The gene calls are TRBV2 and TRBJ2-1, with unresolved D. The CDR3 sequence is 12 residues long. Germline CDR1 reads SNHLY; CDR2 reads FYNNEI. V was pared by 4 bases and J by 3 bases, with 4 bases between. CDR3 residues: CASSVNYNEQFF. CDR3 DNA sequence: TGTGCCAGCAGTGTCAACTACAATGAGCAGTTCTTC.

In this sample, this clonotype turned up once. The chain links TRBV5-6 to TRBJ1-4; D is unclear. V was pared by 4 bases and J by 5 bases, with 12 bases between. There are 14 residues in the CDR3. CDR1 SGHDT and CDR2 YYEEEE come from the germline V gene. The CDR3 protein is CASSQRTRNEKLFF. The CDR3 DNA reads TGTGCCAGCAGCCAACGGACGAGAAATGAAAAACTGTTTTTT. Combining the CDR3 with reference TRBV5-6 and TRBJ1-4 gives the whole variable domain DAGVTQSPTHLIKTRGQQVTLRCSPKSGHDTVSWYQQALGQGPQFIFQYYEEEERQRGNFPDRFSGHQFPNYSSELNVNALLLGDSALYLCASSQRTRNEKLFFGSGTQLSVL.

As DNA, the CDR3 is TGCGCCAGCAGCCAAGATCCAGTATCGGGGGGGGCCTACAATGAGCAGTTCTTC. This sequence encodes CASSQDPVSGGAYNEQFF. This chain joins TRBV4-3 and TRBJ2-1; 8 bases are a match to TRBD2. J gave up 2 bases and V 0 bases, and 9 bases lay outside the gene matches. Germline assignment: CDR1 LGHNA and CDR2 YSLEER. The CDR3 has 18 amino acids.

The chain uses TRBV6-5 and TRBJ1-2, with unresolved D. The germline CDR1 and CDR2 sequences are MNHEY and SVGAGI. The CDR3 has 14 amino acids. V lost 2 bases and J 7 bases, leaving 14 bases between the germline ends. The CDR3 nucleotides read TGTGCCAGCAGTTACCGCAAAACCTGGCGTGGCTACACCTTC. It encodes CASSYRKTWRGYTF.

Comment on this clonotype: A read error may explain this, as a much larger clone is one base away. The chain combines TRBV12-3 or TRBV12-4 with TRBJ2-1, with D perhaps TRBD1 (6 bases). The length of the CDR3 is 11 residues. CDR3 in DNA: TGTGCCGGCAGTTCCGGGCAGGGGCGGTTCTTC. Translation gives CAGSSGQGRFF.

The chain carries TRBV20-1 and TRBJ1-6, with D possibly matching TRBD1 (5 bases). This CDR3 spans 15 amino acids. From germline, CDR1 is DFQATT and CDR2 SNEGSKA (reference sequence). V lost 6 bases and J 0 bases, leaving 12 bases between the germline ends. The CDR3 spells CSAPRQSSYNSPLHF. CDR3 in DNA: TGCAGTGCACCTCGACAGAGCTCCTATAATTCACCCCTCCACTTT.

This chain joins TRBV13 and TRBJ2-4; D is perhaps TRBD2 (6 bases). Germline V gives CDR1 PRHDT, CDR2 FYEKMQ (reference sequence). Trimming left V 2 bases short and J 13 bases short, with 18 bases between. The CDR3 consists of 14 residues. The CDR3 here is CASSLWGLTGEQYF. CDR3 coding DNA: TGTGCCAGCAGCTTATGGGGGTTAACGGGGGAGCAGTACTTC.

This rearrangement joins TRBV14 to TRBJ2-1; 7 bases line up with TRBD1. V lost 4 bases, J lost 5 bases, and 11 bases stayed unmatched. The CDR3 sequence is 16 residues long. Germline V lookup: CDR1 SGHDN, CDR2 FVKESK. CDR3 DNA sequence: TGTGCCAGCAGCCTAAAACAGGGGTCGCGAAACAATGAGCAGTTCTTC. It specifies CASSLKQGSRNNEQFF.

The chain uses TRBV4-1 and TRBJ2-5, with 12 bases fitting TRBD2. The V gene end was trimmed by 0 bases and the J gene end by 11 bases; junction bases not matched to a gene: 13. The germline V gene has CDR1 MGHRA and CDR2 YSYEKL. CDR3 size: 17 residues. In DNA form, the CDR3 reads TGCGCCAGCAGCCAAGATGGCACTAGCGGGGGGAACACTGAGCAGTACTTC. This codes for CASSQDGTSGGNTEQYF.

This clonotype occurred once. The V call is TRBV27, the J call TRBJ2-5, with D possibly matching TRBD1 (5 bases). V lost 5 bases and J lost 4, with 20 bases in between. Germline CDR1 MNHEY, CDR2 SMNVEV (reference sequence). This CDR3 is built from 16 residues. The DNA for the CDR3 is TGTGCCAGCAGTCCCTTGGGTCAGGGTATCAGAGAGACCCAGTACTTC. This sequence encodes CASSPLGQGIRETQYF.

The chain recombines TRBV4-2 with TRBJ1-4; no reliable D call. Trimming shortened V by 1 base and J by 0 bases, and 12 bases separated the two germline ends. The CDR3 covers 17 residues. CDR1 and CDR2 (germline): LGHNA, YNFKEQ. The CDR3 is CASSQGAPYATNEKLFF. CDR3 nucleotide sequence: TGTGCCAGCAGCCAAGGGGCCCCTTATGCAACTAATGAAAAACTGTTTTTT.

Comment on this clonotype: A read error may explain this, as a much larger clone is one base away. The rearrangement links TRBV12-3 or TRBV12-4 to TRBJ1-5, with D unclear. V lost 7 bases, J lost 4 bases, and 11 bases lay in between. CDR3 length: 13 residues. The CDR3 is CASKGLGNQPQHF. The CDR3 bases are TGTGCCAGCAAAGGACTGGGGAATCAGCCCCAGCATTTT.

This chain joins TRBV20-1 and TRBJ2-7; D is unresolved. V was pared by 0 bases and J by 4 bases, with 13 bases between. The V gene's germline CDR1 is DFQATT and CDR2 SNEGSKA (reference sequence). This CDR3 region has 14 residues. This CDR3 is CSARDRAQLYEQYF. DNA of the CDR3: TGCAGTGCTAGAGATCGGGCGCAGCTATACGAGCAGTACTTC.

The chain couples TRBV4-2 to TRBJ1-1; maybe TRBD1 (5 bases). Looked up from germline, CDR1 is LGHNA and CDR2 is YNFKEQ. The germline V and J ends were trimmed by 0 bases and 0 bases, with 11 bases remaining between them. This CDR3 region has 16 residues. This chain's CDR3 is CASSQDHGGVNTEAFF. The CDR3, as DNA: TGTGCCAGCAGCCAAGACCACGGGGGGGTGAACACTGAAGCTTTCTTT.

V usage is TRBV14 and J usage is TRBJ1-1; 12 positions agree with TRBD1. The CDR3 covers 17 residues. Trimming at V came to 4 bases and at J to 1 base, leaving 7 bases not matched to a gene. Germline V gene data show CDR1 as SGHDN and CDR2 as FVKESK. The CDR3 nucleotides read TGTGCCAGCAGCCCCCTAGGGACAGGGGGCGAGAACACTGAAGCTTTCTTT. It codes for CASSPLGTGGENTEAFF.